This TCR beta chain derives from a study of blood T cell repertoires in COVID-19. The wider study: Sources were T cells, B-cell-depleted T cells, or PBMCs; the material itself was cDNA or gDNA.

Those who participated ranged in age from roughly 18 to 89 years and resided in some 24 US areas. Germline loops: CDR1 SGHNT, CDR2 YENEEA. Trimming pared 5 bases from V and 4 bases from J, leaving 14 bases between. The CDR3 is 14 residues long. Data came from immunoSEQ multiplex PCR; TCRdb stores just in-frame clones and leaves some out. Of about 240,000 clones listed, 80% to 90% were seen once; the top ten hold 8.8%. Sequencing was carried out using PBMCs or T cells enriched from blood (not recorded which). The rearrangement joins TRBV11-3 to TRBJ1-2; tentative D call: TRBD1 (6 bases). The sequence was collected from a man aged 35-49 years who had recovered from COVID-19. The CDR3 region is CASSQLPRGYGYTF. CDR3 DNA sequence: TGTGCCAGCAGCCAACTCCCCAGGGGCTATGGCTACACCTTC. Full variable domain (rest looked up from reference TRBV11-3 and TRBJ1-2): EAGVVQSPRYKIIEKKQPVAFWCNPISGHNTLYWYLQNLGQGPELLIRYENEEAVDDSQLPKDRFSAERLKGVDSTLKIQPAELGDSAVYLCASSQLPRGYGYTFGSGTRLTVV.